One and the same sample provided the 25 T cell receptor beta chains below, sequenced in a study of blood T cell repertoires in COVID-19. Libraries were prepared by immunoSEQ multiplex PCR; TCRdb keeps only in-frame clonotypes and omits some of them. Altogether 250,000 to 300,000 clones are present, 85% to 90% being singletons, with the ten largest covering over 5%. Sequencing was done on a sample of peripheral blood. Every receptor here comes from a woman aged 55 to 70 with COVID-19, enrolled during active disease.

Only a few counts were recorded for this clone. The chain employs TRBV4-1 and TRBJ2-5, with 11 bases lining up with TRBD2. CDR3 length: 14 amino acids. V lost 4 bases and J lost 3; bases outside the gene matches: 1. Germline assignment: CDR1 MGHRA and CDR2 YSYEKL. DNA for the CDR3: TGCGCCAGCAGCCCGGGACTAGCGGAAGAGACCCAGTACTTC. Amino acids: CASSPGLAEETQYF.

The CDR3 reads CASDPPLLGPPNQPQHF. CDR3 DNA: TGCGCCAGCGACCCCCCATTGTTGGGCCCGCCCAATCAGCCCCAGCATTTT. The J gene is TRBJ1-5, the V gene TRBV23-1; D gene unclear. TRBV23-1 is placed among ORFs of uncertain function. The CDR3 has 17 amino acids. Trimming shortened V by 8 bases and J by 3 bases, and 23 bases separated the two germline ends.

This clone was observed a single time. This chain uses TRBV9 with TRBJ2-7; 9 nucleotides agree with TRBD2. The V and J ends lost 0 bases and 2 bases, in that order; junction bases with no gene match: 3. The CDR3 spans 15 residues. Per the germline V gene, CDR1 is SGDLS and CDR2 is YYNGEE. This CDR3 reads CASSVAAGGPYEQYF. The CDR3 nucleotides read TGTGCCAGCAGCGTAGCCGCGGGAGGGCCCTACGAGCAGTACTTC.

This chain uses TRBV6-5 with TRBJ1-1; TRBD1 matches at 8 bases. V lost 6 bases, J lost 2 bases, and 5 bases stayed unmatched. Germline V CDR1 and CDR2: MNHEY, SVGAGI. The CDR3 consists of 14 residues. The CDR3 nucleotides are TGTGCCAGCAGGCAGGGACAGGCAAACACTGAAGCTTTCTTT. This translates into CASRQGQANTEAFF.

The rearrangement uses TRBV7-9 and TRBJ2-5; 9 bases match TRBD2. V shed 5 bases, J shed 4 bases, and the junction held 8 bases outside the gene matches. Germline CDR1 SEHNR, CDR2 FQNEAQ (reference sequence). The CDR3 runs 15 residues. CDR3 residues: CASSRDPAGGETQYF. CDR3 sequence (DNA): TGTGCCAGCAGCAGGGACCCAGCGGGAGGAGAGACCCAGTACTTC.

V usage is TRBV6-5 and J usage is TRBJ1-5, with D tentatively TRBD1 (5 bases). The V end lost 5 bases, the J end lost 3 bases, and 14 bases lay between the germline ends. This CDR3 spans 15 amino acids. Germline V gene data show CDR1 as MNHEY and CDR2 as SVGAGI. CDR3 protein: CASSPGTPPNQPQHF. For the CDR3, the DNA is TGTGCCAGCAGTCCAGGGACTCCCCCCAATCAGCCCCAGCATTTT.

CDR3 nucleotides: TGTGCCAGCAGCGTAGCGATTGGGGCTAGCGGGAGAGCGAGCACAGATACGCAGTATTTT. It is translated as CASSVAIGASGRASTDTQYF. This rearrangement joins TRBV9 to TRBJ2-3, with 10 positions matching TRBD2. CDR1 is SGDLS, CDR2 YYNGEE, per germline. The CDR3 contains 20 residues. The V segment lost 0 bases and the J segment 0 bases; nucleotides outside the gene matches: 13.

The rearrangement links TRBV11-3 to TRBJ2-1; 8 bases align to TRBD2. In germline, CDR1 is SGHNT, CDR2 YENEEA. Germline trimming cut 2 bases from V and 8 bases from J; bases unmatched to any gene: 8. CDR3 length: 15 residues. Here the CDR3 DNA reads TGTGCCAGCAGCTTAAAAGCGGGAGACCCCCATGAGCAGTTCTTC. It is translated as CASSLKAGDPHEQFF.

This clone has just a few counts. The chain couples TRBV11-1 to TRBJ2-1; D is unresolved. The CDR3 covers 15 residues. Trimming cost V 2 bases and J 0 bases, with 8 bases left between them. CDR1 is SGHAT, CDR2 FQDESV, per germline (reference sequence). The CDR3 loop is CASSLRRSSYNEQFF. In nucleotides, the CDR3 is TGTGCCAGCAGCTTACGAAGGAGCTCCTACAATGAGCAGTTCTTC.

This clone was recorded a few times. The rearrangement joins TRBV28 to TRBJ2-5, with 14 bases aligning to TRBD2. Germline loops: CDR1 MDHEN, CDR2 SYDVKM. Trimming took 3 bases from V and 6 from J; bases not matched to a gene: 6. The CDR3 covers 16 residues. In nucleotides, the CDR3 is TGTGCCAGCAGTTTCCCCGGGACTAGCGGGGGTCAGACCCAGTACTTC. Amino acids: CASSFPGTSGGQTQYF. Complete variable domain (other parts from reference TRBV28 and TRBJ2-5): DVKVTQSSRYLVKRTGEKVFLECVQDMDHENMFWYRQDPGLGLRLIYFSYDVKMKEKGDIPEGYSVSREKKERFSLILESASTNQTSMYLCASSFPGTSGGQTQYFGPGTRLLVL.

CDR3 DNA sequence: TGTGCCAGCAAGGACTCAGGACAGGTCAACACTGAAGCTTTCTTT. This encodes CASKDSGQVNTEAFF. The V and J genes are TRBV6-5 and TRBJ1-1; 7 bases match TRBD1. J was trimmed by 2 bases and V by 7 bases; bases with no gene match: 10. CDR1 is MNHEY, CDR2 SVGAGI, per germline. CDR3 length equals 15 residues.

The chain links TRBV24-1 to TRBJ2-2, with 9 bases lining up with TRBD1. The V and J ends lost 3 bases and 4 bases, in that order; junction bases with no gene match: 5. The CDR3 is 16 amino acids. Germline CDR1 KGHDR, CDR2 SFDVKD. The CDR3 region has the DNA TGTGCCACCAGTGATCCGGACAGGGGCGGCACCGGGGAGCTGTTTTTT. Translating gives CATSDPDRGGTGELFF.

The chain employs TRBV12-3 or TRBV12-4 and TRBJ2-7; 8 positions match TRBD1. The CDR3 extends over 13 amino acids. Germline trimming cut 3 bases from V and 6 bases from J; bases unmatched to any gene: 4. CDR3 sequence (DNA): TGTGCCAGCAGTTTGGACAGGGTGGGCGAGCAGTACTTC. This codes for CASSLDRVGEQYF.

J is TRBJ2-5 and V is TRBV30, with 12 bases fitting TRBD1. V lost 3 bases and J lost 7; bases outside the gene matches: 6. Germline V gene sequence: CDR1 GTSNPN, CDR2 SVGIG (reference sequence). The CDR3 contains 14 residues. As DNA, the CDR3 is TGTGCCTGGAGAAAAGGGACAGGGGGCCGGACCCAGTACTTC. Its protein is CAWRKGTGGRTQYF.

This clone was detected once. The chain carries TRBV4-3 and TRBJ1-2; TRBD1 agrees at 8 bases. V lost 1 base, J lost 5 bases, and 6 bases stayed unmatched. The CDR3 sequence is 15 residues long. Per the germline V gene, CDR1 is LGHNA and CDR2 is YSLEER. CDR3 sequence (DNA): TGCGCCAGCAGCCAAGTCGCGCAGGGGGCGTATGGCTACACCTTC. The encoded protein is CASSQVAQGAYGYTF.

This chain links TRBV19 with TRBJ1-1; 8 positions agree with TRBD1. The CDR3 length is 16 residues. Germline CDR1 and CDR2: LNHDA and SQIVND (reference sequence). V lost 2 bases, J lost 0 bases, and 5 bases stayed unmatched. The CDR3 DNA is TGTGCCAGTAGTATATGGGCGGGACAGGTGAACACTGAAGCTTTCTTT. Translating it yields CASSIWAGQVNTEAFF.

The chain carries TRBV7-3 and TRBJ2-6, with unresolved D. Trimming shortened V by 1 base and J by 0 bases, and 7 bases separated the two germline ends. The CDR3 is 16 amino acids. Germline V CDR1 and CDR2: SGHTA, FQGTGA. The CDR3: CASSLMSGSGANVLTF. Here the CDR3 DNA reads TGTGCCAGCAGCTTAATGTCGGGCTCTGGGGCCAACGTCCTGACTTTC.

This clone has a handful of counts. This chain links TRBV5-8 with TRBJ1-5; 8 bases fit TRBD1. The CDR3 spans 15 residues. With V trimmed by 1 base and J by 6 bases, 6 bases remained unmatched. Looked up from germline, CDR1 is SGHTS and CDR2 is YDEGEE. The CDR3 here is CASSLLDRGGQPQHF. The CDR3 nucleotides are TGTGCCAGCAGCTTGCTAGACAGGGGCGGTCAGCCCCAGCATTTT.

The V call is TRBV5-1, the J call TRBJ2-7; D gene uncertain. CDR1 is SGHRS and CDR2 is YFSETQ in the germline V gene. The length of the CDR3 is 15 residues. Deletions cut 0 bases from V and 7 bases from J, with 17 bases between. In nucleotides, the CDR3 is TGCGCCAGCAGCTTGGCCCTTTCAAGCGTTGGGGAGCAGTACTTC. Its translation: CASSLALSSVGEQYF. Full variable domain (outside the CDR3, taken from reference TRBV5-1 and TRBJ2-7): KAGVTQTPRYLIKTRGQQVTLSCSPISGHRSVSWYQQTPGQGLQFLFEYFSETQRNKGNFPGRFSGRQFSNSRSEMNVSTLELGDSALYLCASSLALSSVGEQYFGPGTRLTVT.

This chain joins TRBV28 and TRBJ2-7; 9 positions agree with TRBD2. Unmatched junction bases numbered 10, after V lost 4 bases and J lost 0 bases. The V gene's germline CDR1 is MDHEN and CDR2 SYDVKM. This CDR3 comprises 17 residues. CDR3 protein: CASSSIGLAGSSYEQYF. As DNA, the CDR3 is TGTGCCAGCAGTTCAATCGGGCTAGCGGGGAGCTCCTACGAGCAGTACTTC.

This clone is a singleton in its sample. The rearrangement uses TRBV25-1 and TRBJ2-3, with D hard to call. From germline, CDR1 is MGHDK and CDR2 SYGVNS. The length of the CDR3 is 13 residues. V lost 5 bases and J 0 bases, leaving 6 bases between the germline ends. The CDR3 loop reads CASSRYSTDTQYF. CDR3 sequence (DNA): TGTGCCAGCAGTCGTTATAGCACAGATACGCAGTATTTT.

The chain carries TRBV6-5 and TRBJ2-1; 10 positions match TRBD2. The CDR3 length is 16 residues. J lost 7 bases, V lost 0 bases, and 6 bases had no gene match. Germline assignment: CDR1 MNHEY and CDR2 SVGAGI. The CDR3 DNA sequence: TGTGCCAGCAGTTACTCGAGAGCGGGAGGGATGAATGAGCAGTTCTTC. Residues: CASSYSRAGGMNEQFF.

J is TRBJ1-4 and V is TRBV27, with 8 bases aligning to TRBD1. The CDR3 totals 14 residues. J gave up 3 bases and V 5 bases, and 2 bases lay outside the gene matches. Germline loops: CDR1 MNHEY, CDR2 SMNVEV (reference sequence). The CDR3: CASSPDRANEKLFF. The CDR3 nucleotides read TGTGCCAGCAGTCCGGACAGGGCTAATGAAAAACTGTTTTTT.

The CDR3 here is CASSLRTGFTEAFF. Written as DNA, the CDR3 is TGTGCCAGCAGCCTCCGGACAGGGTTCACTGAAGCTTTCTTT. The chain joins TRBV3-1 (or the pseudogene TRBV3-2) to TRBJ1-1, with 8 bases fitting TRBD1. V shed 4 bases, J shed 4 bases, and the junction held 5 bases outside the gene matches. Germline V gene data show CDR1 as LGHDT and CDR2 as YNNKEL (reference sequence). The CDR3 is 14 residues long.

The chain links TRBV11-2 to TRBJ2-1; D uncertain. The CDR3 covers 15 residues. Germline-derived CDR1 and CDR2 are SGHAT and FQNNGV. Trimming left V 5 bases short and J 9 bases short, with 20 bases between. CDR3 sequence: CASSQAIYGASEQFF. The CDR3 nucleotides are TGTGCCAGCAGCCAAGCGATTTACGGCGCATCTGAGCAGTTCTTC.